This is a list of T cell receptor beta chains from one sample in a study of T cell changes during pregnancy in multiple sclerosis. Here immunoSEQ multiplex PCR was the method, and the copy in TCRdb shows in-frame clones only, minus some. Counted here are 45,000 or so clones, roughly 88% occurring once; the ten biggest clones make up approximately 1.4%. Sequenced input: PBMCs (not recorded whether the cells were cultured). The receptor set was obtained from a female donor with multiple sclerosis, enrolled in a pregnancy study. Both conserved end residues are part of each CDR3. The D gene is left open where the match is weak. Only part of the rows carry a size: once, few, many, or a class if the clone is expanded.

v_gene	len	d_gene	abundance	j_gene	CDR3nt	CDR3aa
TRBV19	15	TRBD2	.	TRBJ2-1	TGTGCCAGTAGTATCGGCGGGAGTGTCTACAATGAGCAGTTCTTC	CASSIGGSVYNEQFF
TRBV18	13	.	.	TRBJ2-1	TGTGCAACCTTCGAGGGCTTGAACAATGAGCAGTTCTTC	CATFEGLNNEQFF
TRBV6-1	14	.	.	TRBJ1-2	TGTGCCAGCAGTGAAGTCCCAGGGGTTAATGGCTACACCTTC	CASSEVPGVNGYTF
TRBV9	13	.	.	TRBJ2-6	TGTGCCAGTGATGGATCTGGGGCCAACGTCCTGACTTTC	CASDGSGANVLTF
TRBV4-3	16	TRBD2	.	TRBJ2-1	TGCGCCAGCAGCCAAGGACTAGCGGGCTCCTACAATGAGCAGTTCTTC	CASSQGLAGSYNEQFF
TRBV2	17	TRBD1	.	TRBJ1-5	TGTGCCAGCAGCCCCCTTCGACAGGGGGCTAGCAATCAGCCCCAGCATTTT	CASSPLRQGASNQPQHF
TRBV10-3	13	TRBD2	.	TRBJ2-3	TGTGCCACCTCTAGCGGGAACCCAGATACGCAGTATTTT	CATSSGNPDTQYF
TRBV15	16	TRBD2	.	TRBJ2-3	TGTGCCACCAGCAGAGTTCGCAGCGGGGACACAGATACGCAGTATTTT	CATSRVRSGDTDTQYF
TRBV30	14	TRBD2	.	TRBJ2-1	TGTGCCTGGAGTACTAGCGGGGTTTACAATGAGCAGTTCTTC	CAWSTSGVYNEQFF
TRBV29-1	13	.	.	TRBJ1-5	TGCAGCGCCGCCCGGGAGATCGATCAGCCCCAGCATTTT	CSAAREIDQPQHF
TRBV27	12	.	.	TRBJ2-2	TGTGCCAGCAGATTTAACACCGGGGAGCTGTTTTTT	CASRFNTGELFF
TRBV4-1	17	.	once	TRBJ2-5	TGCGCCAGCAGCCAAGCTCTCGGGTTTGGGGGCCAAGAGACCCAGTACTTC	CASSQALGFGGQETQYF
TRBV18	15	TRBD2	.	TRBJ2-1	TGTGCCAGCTCGCCACCGGGACTAGCGTTCCATGAGCAGTTCTTC	CASSPPGLAFHEQFF
TRBV14	15	.	.	TRBJ2-1	TGTGCCAGCAGCCACCTTCCCGGGGCCAGGGGTGAGCAGTTCTTC	CASSHLPGARGEQFF
TRBV5-6	12	.	few	TRBJ2-1	TGTGCCAGCAGCTTGGAGCAACTAGAGCAGTTCTTC	CASSLEQLEQFF
TRBV5-6	15	.	.	TRBJ2-2	TGTGCCAGCAGCTTTCAAAAAACGAACACCGGGGAGCTGTTTTTT	CASSFQKTNTGELFF
TRBV7-2	18	.	.	TRBJ2-2	TGTGCCAGCAGCTTTTTTAGCTCCAGGGCCGGGAACACCGGGGAGCTGTTTTTT	CASSFFSSRAGNTGELFF
TRBV7-9	14	.	.	TRBJ2-5	TGTGCCAGCAGCGACCTGGGTGGATTGGAGACCCAGTACTTC	CASSDLGGLETQYF
TRBV19	12	.	.	TRBJ1-2	TGTGCCAGTAGTGGAGGGCACTATGGCTACACCTTC	CASSGGHYGYTF
TRBV4-1	16	.	.	TRBJ2-5	TGCGCCAGCAGCCATCCTCCGGGACGGCAATGGGAGACCCAGTACTTC	CASSHPPGRQWETQYF
TRBV15	15	.	.	TRBJ1-5	TGTGCCACCAGCAGAGATCGGGGGGGCCTGCGGCCCCAGCATTTT	CATSRDRGGLRPQHF
TRBV10-3	13	TRBD2	.	TRBJ2-3	TGTGCCATCAGCGGGAGGGCCTCAGATACGCAGTATTTT	CAISGRASDTQYF
TRBV7-2	14	.	.	TRBJ2-5	TGTGCCAGCAGCTCAGACGGGATTCAAGAGACCCAGTACTTC	CASSSDGIQETQYF
TRBV5-1	15	.	few	TRBJ1-1	TGCGCCAGCAGCTTGGCCGGGACACCGAACACTGAAGCTTTCTTT	CASSLAGTPNTEAFF
TRBV7-9	15	.	.	TRBJ2-1	TGTGCCAGCAGTTCCCCTGGCCTAGCCAAGAATGAGCAGTTCTTC	CASSSPGLAKNEQFF
TRBV6-5	14	.	.	TRBJ2-7	TGTGCCAGCAGCGACCTCAGGGACACGAGTGAGCAGTACTTC	CASSDLRDTSEQYF
TRBV7-9	15	.	.	TRBJ1-1	TGTGCCAGCAGCTTAGACCGGGGCAGGAACACTGAAGCTTTCTTT	CASSLDRGRNTEAFF
TRBV6-5	13	TRBD1	.	TRBJ1-1	TGTGCCAGCAGTCTAACAGGGGGGACTGAAGCTTTCTTT	CASSLTGGTEAFF
TRBV11-2	14	TRBD1	few	TRBJ2-7	TGTGCCAGCAGCCTCCACGACAGGGTCTACGAGCAGTACTTC	CASSLHDRVYEQYF
TRBV4-2	16	.	.	TRBJ2-1	TGTGCCAGCAGCCCTGAGGGAGGAGCAGGCTACAATGAGCAGTTCTTC	CASSPEGGAGYNEQFF
TRBV6-1	17	.	.	TRBJ2-7	TGTGCCAGCAGTGACCCTAGTGGGGGGGCCGGATTATACGAGCAGTACTTC	CASSDPSGGAGLYEQYF
TRBV19	15	TRBD2	.	TRBJ2-1	TGTGCCAGTAGTACGCTCCGGACTAGCAACAATGAGCAGTTCTTC	CASSTLRTSNNEQFF
TRBV4-2	15	TRBD2	once	TRBJ2-1	TGTGCCAGCAGCCAAGATCGGACTAGCTTCAGTGAGCAGTTCTTC	CASSQDRTSFSEQFF
TRBV5-1	14	TRBD2	.	TRBJ2-5	TGCGCCAGCAGCTTGGGGCAGGGAGGGGAGACCCAGTACTTC	CASSLGQGGETQYF
TRBV7-9	13	TRBD1	.	TRBJ2-7	TGTGCCAGCAGCTTGACAGGGTCGGGCGAGCAGTACTTC	CASSLTGSGEQYF
TRBV11-1	13	.	.	TRBJ1-1	TGTGCCAGCAGCTTGGGCGGGAACACTGAAGCTTTCTTT	CASSLGGNTEAFF
TRBV5-4	16	.	.	TRBJ1-2	TGTGCCAGCAGCTTGGGCGGGCGAGACAGCACCTATGGCTACACCTTC	CASSLGGRDSTYGYTF
TRBV18	16	.	once	TRBJ1-3	TGTGCCAGCTCACCCTTCGACAGCAGCTCTGGAAACACCATATATTTT	CASSPFDSSSGNTIYF
TRBV2	14	TRBD2	.	TRBJ2-7	TGTGCCAGCAAAGAGCGGGAGGTAACCTACGAGCAGTACTTC	CASKEREVTYEQYF
TRBV5-1	15	TRBD1	.	TRBJ1-1	TGCGCCAGCAGCTCGGGACAGGGTTCGAACACTGAAGCTTTCTTT	CASSSGQGSNTEAFF
TRBV19	15	.	.	TRBJ2-1	TGTGCCAGTAGTAACCCGGGATTAGTCGACAATGAGCAGTTCTTC	CASSNPGLVDNEQFF